This is a list of T cell receptor beta chains from one sample in a study of cytomegalovirus exposure and HLA in healthy donors. Only in-frame clones appear in the TCRdb table, and some are missing; sequencing was by immunoSEQ multiplex PCR. The sample lists about 100,000 clones, roughly 75% occurring once. The sample was PBMCs. The origin of the receptors is a woman aged 18-29 years in good health and CMV-seropositive. Each CDR3 is given with its conserved first and last residue. The order of the fields is CDR3 length, V gene, D gene, clone size, J gene, CDR3 DNA, CDR3 protein. D genes are given only for firm matches. Rows may omit the clone size; those that give it use once, few, many or a size class.

15	TRBV4-3	.	.	TRBJ2-7	TGCGCCAGCAGCCAAGGTGGTCGAGGGACCTACGAGCAGTACTTC	CASSQGGRGTYEQYF
15	TRBV7-9	.	.	TRBJ2-1	TGTGCCAGCAGCTTACTCCCAGTCTCCTACAATGAGCAGTTCTTC	CASSLLPVSYNEQFF
15	TRBV28	TRBD2	once	TRBJ2-2	TGTGCCAGCAGTTTACTAGCGGGAGGTATAGGGGAGCTGTTTTTT	CASSLLAGGIGELFF
13	TRBV27	.	few	TRBJ1-1	TGTGCCAGCAGTCCTAGGGGGTCTCTTATCGCTTTCTTT	CASSPRGSLIAFF
16	TRBV7-2	TRBD2	.	TRBJ2-3	TGTGCCAGCAGCTCATGGACTAGCGCTAGCACAGATACGCAGTATTTT	CASSSWTSASTDTQYF
11	TRBV28	.	.	TRBJ1-2	TGTGCCAGCAGGTCCACTAGTGGCTACACCTTC	CASRSTSGYTF
14	TRBV7-9	.	.	TRBJ2-7	TGTGCCAGCAGCGGAAGGATGGGGCCCTACGAGCAGTACTTC	CASSGRMGPYEQYF
14	TRBV2	TRBD1	once	TRBJ1-5	TGTGCCAGCAGCGGGACAGGGGGCAATCAGCCCCAGCATTTT	CASSGTGGNQPQHF
16	TRBV29-1	TRBD1	few	TRBJ2-3	TGCAGCGCTGGGACAGGGGTTGTTGTTTCAGCAGATACGCAGTATTTT	CSAGTGVVVSADTQYF
15	TRBV6-5	.	few	TRBJ2-7	TGTGCCAGCAGTTACGATGGGCCCCGGAGCGGCGAGCAGTACTTC	CASSYDGPRSGEQYF
16	TRBV6-5	.	few	TRBJ1-1	TGTGCCAGCAGTTACTCGAATCCAGGGGCGAACACTGAAGCTTTCTTT	CASSYSNPGANTEAFF
16	TRBV2	TRBD1	.	TRBJ1-2	TGTGCCAGCAGACCCCACAGGGGCGGTGAAGTAGAGGGCTACACCTTC	CASRPHRGGEVEGYTF
13	TRBV30	TRBD1	.	TRBJ2-7	TGTGCCTGGAGCCCGGGACAGGGCTACGAGCAGTACTTC	CAWSPGQGYEQYF
15	TRBV6-5	.	.	TRBJ2-3	TGTGCCAGCAGTTACCGTCCCGCCCAGGTCGATACGCAGTATTTT	CASSYRPAQVDTQYF
15	TRBV19	TRBD1	once	TRBJ2-7	TGTGCCAGTAGTATAGCAACAGGGGGATCCTACGAGCAGTACTTC	CASSIATGGSYEQYF
14	TRBV10-3	.	.	TRBJ2-5	TGTGCCATCAGTGAAAAATCCCGGGAAGAGACCCAGTACTTC	CAISEKSREETQYF
13	TRBV11-3	.	.	TRBJ1-2	TGTGCCAGCAGCTTAGGGGGGGTCTATGGCTACACCTTC	CASSLGGVYGYTF
14	TRBV6-4	TRBD2	.	TRBJ2-3	TGTGCCAGCAAAGCGGGACTAGCGACAGATACGCAGTATTTT	CASKAGLATDTQYF
16	TRBV30	TRBD2	once	TRBJ2-5	TGTGCCTGGAGTGGGATGATAGCGGGAGGAATAGAGACCCAGTACTTC	CAWSGMIAGGIETQYF
15	TRBV11-2	.	.	TRBJ2-2	TGTGCCAGCAGCCCCTACTCAACAGGGTCCGGGGAGCTGTTTTTT	CASSPYSTGSGELFF
14	TRBV27	TRBD1	few	TRBJ1-1	TGTGCCAGCAGTCCACAGGGGGCAGGGACTGAAGCTTTCTTT	CASSPQGAGTEAFF
15	TRBV6-1	TRBD1	once	TRBJ2-3	TGTGCCAGCAGGGGAGGACAGGGGGCACTGAATACGCAGTATTTT	CASRGGQGALNTQYF
13	TRBV29-1	.	.	TRBJ2-6	TGCAGCGTTGGCTGGGAGCGGGCCAACGTCCTGACTTTC	CSVGWERANVLTF
13	TRBV6-1	.	.	TRBJ1-2	TGTGCCAGCAATCTTGACGGGAACTATGGCTACACCTTC	CASNLDGNYGYTF
16	TRBV28	TRBD1	.	TRBJ1-5	TGTGCCACCAGGGGACAGGGGGGATGGGGCAATCAGCCCCAGCATTTT	CATRGQGGWGNQPQHF
11	TRBV4-1	.	.	TRBJ2-2	TGCGCCAGCAGCCATGGAGGCGGTCTGTTTTTT	CASSHGGGLFF
14	TRBV27	TRBD1	.	TRBJ1-1	TGTGCCAGCAGTGTCTCACAGGGGGCCACTGAAGCTTTCTTT	CASSVSQGATEAFF
12	TRBV29-1	.	once	TRBJ2-7	TGCAGCGTAGGAGGGACAGCCTACGAGCAGTACTTC	CSVGGTAYEQYF
13	TRBV27	TRBD2	.	TRBJ2-3	TGTGCCAGCAGCGAGCCCGGGAGGAATACGCAGTATTTT	CASSEPGRNTQYF
18	TRBV18	TRBD2	.	TRBJ2-3	TGTGCCAGCTCACCCGGGCAGCGGGGTGAACCTAGCACAGATACGCAGTATTTT	CASSPGQRGEPSTDTQYF
15	TRBV4-1	TRBD2	few	TRBJ2-1	TGCGCCAGCAGCCATAGCGGGACGTCCTACAATGAGCAGTTCTTC	CASSHSGTSYNEQFF
15	TRBV4-2	.	.	TRBJ2-7	TGTGCCAGCAGCCAAGGAGCCCCCACTAGGGACGAGCAGTACTTC	CASSQGAPTRDEQYF
14	TRBV29-1	.	.	TRBJ2-7	TGCAGCGTTGATGGGGACCGGGACGGGAGCGAGCAGTACTTC	CSVDGDRDGSEQYF
15	TRBV14	TRBD1	.	TRBJ1-4	TGTGCCAGCAGCGCGAGGGACAGCTCTTTTGAAAAACTGTTTTTT	CASSARDSSFEKLFF
16	TRBV19	TRBD2	.	TRBJ2-3	TGTGCCAGTAGTTTCGGCGTAGCGGGAGGGGATGGTACGCAGTATTTT	CASSFGVAGGDGTQYF
15	TRBV6-1	TRBD1	medium-sized	TRBJ2-7	TGTGCCAGCAGTGAAGCGGCAGGGGGCCGCTACGAGCAGTACTTC	CASSEAAGGRYEQYF
15	TRBV2	.	few	TRBJ2-5	TGTGCCAGCATCCAAGGGGGAGAAGGCGGAGAGACCCAGTACTTC	CASIQGGEGGETQYF